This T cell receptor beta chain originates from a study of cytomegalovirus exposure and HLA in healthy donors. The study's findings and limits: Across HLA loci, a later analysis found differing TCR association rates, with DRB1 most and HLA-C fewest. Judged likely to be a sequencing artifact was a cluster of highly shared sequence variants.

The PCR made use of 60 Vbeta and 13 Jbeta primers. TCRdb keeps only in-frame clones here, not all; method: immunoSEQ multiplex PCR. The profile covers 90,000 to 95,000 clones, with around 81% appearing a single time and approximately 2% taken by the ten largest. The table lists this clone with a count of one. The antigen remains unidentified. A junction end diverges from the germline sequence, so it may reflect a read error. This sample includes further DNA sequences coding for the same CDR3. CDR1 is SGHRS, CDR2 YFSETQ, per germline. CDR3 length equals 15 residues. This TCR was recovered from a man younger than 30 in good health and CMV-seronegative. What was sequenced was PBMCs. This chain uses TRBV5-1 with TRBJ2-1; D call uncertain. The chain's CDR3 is CASSLDSPPYNEQFF. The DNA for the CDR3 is TGCGCCAGCAGTTTGGATAGTCCCCCCTACAATGAGCAGTTCTTC.